Listed below are T cell receptor beta chains from one sample, sequenced in a study of CD8+CD57+ T cells in acquired aplastic anemia. TCRdb re-analysed the reads in MiXCR, keeping a single row per CDR3 protein. The profile shows 200,000 to 250,000 distinct CDR3 sequences, approximately 57% of them singletons. The sample was sorted CD4+, CD8+, or CD8+CD57+ T cells (not recorded which) from PBMCs. The receptors originated from a human donor in good health. CDR3s include the opening cysteine and the closing phenylalanine or tryptophan. D genes are given only for firm matches. Expanded clones are given a class, and other clones once, few, many or no size at all.

TRBV20-1	TRBD2	few	TRBJ2-5	TGCAGTGCTGAGGGCGGGGGGGCCCCCGAGACCCAGTACTTC	CSAEGGGAPETQYF
TRBV9	.	many	TRBJ2-7	TGTGCCAGCAGCGGCCAAAACGAGGCAGGGGAAGGGAACGAGCAGTACTTC	CASSGQNEAGEGNEQYF
TRBV20-1	TRBD1	many	TRBJ1-1	TGCAGTGCACAACGTGGGACAGGGGAAGCTTTCTTT	CSAQRGTGEAFF
TRBV9	.	.	TRBJ2-7	TGTGCCAGCAGCGCGCCTAACTCCTACGAGCAGTACTTC	CASSAPNSYEQYF
TRBV9	.	.	TRBJ2-7	TGTGCCAGCAGCGTAGGCCCCGTATCCTACGAGCAGTACTTC	CASSVGPVSYEQYF
TRBV10-2	.	.	TRBJ2-7	TGCGCCAGCAGTGAGGGCAGGGATGGGGCCTACGAGCAGTACTTC	CASSEGRDGAYEQYF
TRBV7-2	.	.	TRBJ2-1	TGTGCCAGCAGCTCTAGTAGGGTAGCGGCCTACAATGAGCAGTTCTTC	CASSSSRVAAYNEQFF
TRBV7-8	TRBD1	.	TRBJ1-2	TGTGCTAGATCTCCACAAGGGGACAGCAACTATGGCTACACCTTC	CARSPQGDSNYGYTF
TRBV6-4	.	few	TRBJ2-6	TGTGCCAGCAGTGAGGGCTCTGGGGCCAACGTCCTGACTTTC	CASSEGSGANVLTF
TRBV4-2	TRBD2	.	TRBJ2-2	TGTGCCAGCAGCCCCGCTAGCGGGGGCCTGAACACCGGGGAGCTGTTTTTT	CASSPASGGLNTGELFF
TRBV20-1	.	few	TRBJ2-5	TGCAGTGCTTTAACAACCGGGACACACACGTTCGAGACCCAGTACTTC	CSALTTGTHTFETQYF
TRBV7-6	.	many	TRBJ1-3	TGTGCCAGCAGCCGAGGGTCTGGAAACACCATATATTTT	CASSRGSGNTIYF
TRBV12-5	.	once	TRBJ2-7	TGTGCTAGTGGTTTGGCGTCGGGGACGACCTACGAGCAGTACTTC	CASGLASGTTYEQYF
TRBV7-2	.	once	TRBJ2-2	TGTGCCAGCAGCTTGACCGCTTCGGACACCGGGGAGCTGTTTTTT	CASSLTASDTGELFF
TRBV15	TRBD1	.	TRBJ2-1	TGTGCCACCAGCAGGGGCGGACAGGGGGGAAAGTTCTTC	CATSRGGQGGKFF
TRBV15	TRBD2	.	TRBJ2-7	TGTGCCACCAGCAGCCAAGAGGGCGGGAGGCCCTACGAGCAGTACTTC	CATSSQEGGRPYEQYF
TRBV5-1	.	once	TRBJ2-1	TGCGCCAGCAGCTTCGGGGCAGGGAATTACAATGAGCAGTTCTTC	CASSFGAGNYNEQFF
TRBV11-2	TRBD2	.	TRBJ2-1	TGTGCCAGCGGCGTCTCTAGCGGCTCCTACAATGAGCAATTCTTC	CASGVSSGSYNEQFF
TRBV7-2	TRBD2	few	TRBJ2-7	TGTGCCAGCAGCTCCTATAGCGGGAGTATTTACGAGCAGTACTTC	CASSSYSGSIYEQYF
TRBV7-9	.	.	TRBJ2-5	TGTGCCAGCAGCTTAGGGGCGGCAGAGGCCCAGTACTTC	CASSLGAAEAQYF
TRBV7-3	.	.	TRBJ2-2	TGTGCCAGCAGCTTAAAGGTTAACACCGGGGAGCTGTTTTTT	CASSLKVNTGELFF
TRBV7-2	.	few	TRBJ1-3	TGTGCCAGCAGCTCGAGCCGGAGTGGAAACACCATATATTTT	CASSSSRSGNTIYF
TRBV7-8	.	.	TRBJ2-7	TGTGCCAGCAGCTTGACGGACGGCTACGAGCAGTACTTC	CASSLTDGYEQYF
TRBV15	.	.	TRBJ1-1	TGTGCCACCAGCAGAGACCAAGGGACGAACACTGAAGCTTTCTTT	CATSRDQGTNTEAFF
TRBV14	.	.	TRBJ1-2	TGTGCCAGCAGCCACGACAGGAAGGGGGGAGGCTACACCTTC	CASSHDRKGGGYTF
TRBV7-2	.	.	TRBJ1-2	TGTGCCAGCAGCGGCAGGACAGCCGCTTATGGCTACACCTTC	CASSGRTAAYGYTF
TRBV6-6	.	.	TRBJ2-7	TGTGCCACCCTAGGGGCAGGTACTTCCTACGAGCAGTACTTC	CATLGAGTSYEQYF
TRBV29-1	TRBD1	.	TRBJ1-2	TGCAGCTTGACAGGGAACGACTATGGCTACACCTTC	CSLTGNDYGYTF
TRBV15	TRBD1	.	TRBJ1-5	TGTGCCACCAGCAGCGACAGGGGCAATCAGCCCAAGCATTTT	CATSSDRGNQPKHF
TRBV7-9	.	.	TRBJ1-6	TGTGCCAGCAGCCTAGGGGCACGGGGGCGGTATAATTCACCCCTCCACTTT	CASSLGARGRYNSPLHF
TRBV20-1	TRBD1	few	TRBJ1-5	TGCAGTGCTAGTATGGGACAGGGGGAGACCCAGCATTTT	CSASMGQGETQHF
TRBV25-1	.	.	TRBJ2-1	TGTGCCAGCAGCAGCACCGGGCCGCACAATGAGCAGTTCTTC	CASSSTGPHNEQFF
TRBV5-6	.	.	TRBJ1-2	TGTGCCAGCAGCTTGGCGAAAAACTATGGCTACACCTTC	CASSLAKNYGYTF
TRBV7-2	TRBD2	many	TRBJ2-1	TGTGCCAGCAGCTTAGCATGGACTAGCGGGGGTGAGTCCTACAATGAGCAGTTCTTC	CASSLAWTSGGESYNEQFF
TRBV7-2	.	many	TRBJ1-6	TGTGCCAGCAGCCCCCGGACAGCGGATTCACCCCTCCACTTT	CASSPRTADSPLHF
TRBV7-8	.	.	TRBJ1-1	TGTGCCAGCAGCTTAGTCACAGGGAACACTGAAGCTTTCTTT	CASSLVTGNTEAFF
TRBV19	.	many	TRBJ1-5	TGTGCCAGTAGTAATCCCCACAGGGTCCCAAATCAGCCCCAGCATTTT	CASSNPHRVPNQPQHF
TRBV9	TRBD2	.	TRBJ2-1	TGTGCCAGCAGCGTCGGGACTAGGGGTTACAATGAGCAGTTCTTC	CASSVGTRGYNEQFF
TRBV15	TRBD2	.	TRBJ2-7	TGTGCCACCAGCAGCCTTAGGACTAGCGGGATTGGATACGAGCAGTACTTC	CATSSLRTSGIGYEQYF
TRBV5-4	TRBD1	.	TRBJ2-1	TGTGCCAGCAGCTTGGCCCAGGGGGTGAAGGTTATTAATGAGCAGTTCTTC	CASSLAQGVKVINEQFF
TRBV19	TRBD1	.	TRBJ2-7	TGTGCCAGTAGTTTCCGGGACAGGGGGCCCGAGCAGTACTTC	CASSFRDRGPEQYF
TRBV7-7	TRBD2	.	TRBJ2-1	TGTGCCAGCAGTCTCAGCGGGGGCGGGGGGGCCGCTACGCACTACAATGAGCAGTTCTTC	CASSLSGGGGAATHYNEQFF
TRBV7-9	.	.	TRBJ2-7	TGTGCCAGCAGCTTAGGCGCTAGCCGGTACGAGCAGTACTTC	CASSLGASRYEQYF
TRBV4-1	TRBD1	many	TRBJ1-2	TGCGCCAGCAGCCAACAACAGGGGGACCTATCGAGCTACACCTTC	CASSQQQGDLSSYTF
TRBV10-3	.	.	TRBJ2-2	TGTGCCATCAGTGGGAACCATCGCCCCGGGGAGCTGTTTTTT	CAISGNHRPGELFF
TRBV4-3	.	.	TRBJ1-6	TGCGCCAGCAGCCAAGGACCGCCGGGAGATGCCCTCCACTTT	CASSQGPPGDALHF
TRBV6-1	.	.	TRBJ2-7	TGTGCCAGCAGTCCGCGCTACGAGCAGTACTTC	CASSPRYEQYF
TRBV9	.	.	TRBJ2-7	TGTGCCAGCAGCGTAGAAGAGGGAAGGGAGCAGTACTTC	CASSVEEGREQYF
TRBV27	.	few	TRBJ1-5	TGTGCCAGCAGTTTTTCCGGGAATCAGCCCCAGCATTTT	CASSFSGNQPQHF
TRBV10-3	.	.	TRBJ1-5	TGTGCCATCGGGGGAGGTGAAGATCAGCCCCAGCATTTT	CAIGGGEDQPQHF